Included here is one T cell receptor (beta chain) sequence, with context. The V end was cut by 3 bases, the J end by 4 bases, with 13 bases between. CDR3 length equals 14 residues. Germline loops: CDR1 KGHSH, CDR2 LQKENI. The sample is drawn from a study of blood T cell repertoires in COVID-19. Study overall: Samples came from the United States, Italy and Spain, spanning acute and convalescent COVID-19. Nucleic acid was either cDNA or gDNA, and it came from T cells, B-cell-depleted T cells, or PBMCs.

As handled by the study authors: Amplifying reference gene primers gave estimates of nucleated cell counts. The table came from immunoSEQ multiplex PCR; TCRdb's copy has only in-frame clones and leaves some out. The V and J calls and clone size are taken from that table; D and trimming were inferred from the DNA. The sample consists of approximately 27,000 clones, just under 95% of them appearing once. This receptor was taken from a human donor with active COVID-19. The donor label of this sample is uncertain. Specimen: peripheral blood. The chain has TRBV18 and TRBJ2-7; D may be TRBD2 (5 bases). The CDR3 DNA sequence: TGTGCCAGCTCACCGATCGACGGACTGTACGAGCAGTACTTC. Protein: CASSPIDGLYEQYF. The whole variable domain, remainder taken from reference TRBV18 and TRBJ2-7, is NAGVMQNPRHLVRRRGQEARLRCSPMKGHSHVYWYRQLPEEGLKFMVYLQKENIIDESGMPKERFSAEFPKEGPSILRIQQVVRGDSAAYFCASSPIDGLYEQYFGPGTRLTVT.